The 26 T cell receptor beta chains reported below all come from one sample, sequenced in a study of cytomegalovirus exposure and HLA in healthy donors. It was with 60 Vbeta and 13 Jbeta primers that the PCR ran. Some clones are missing from TCRdb's copy, which holds only in-frame ones; the method was immunoSEQ multiplex PCR. The data show 140,000 to 150,000 clones, around 84% seen once. Sequencing used PBMCs. The origin of the receptors is a man aged 35 to 55 in good health and CMV-seropositive.

The chain links TRBV7-6 to TRBJ2-1; TRBD2 matches at 13 bases. The CDR3 is 17 residues long. Germline-derived CDR1 and CDR2 are SGHVS and FNYEAQ. V trimming: 1 base; J trimming: 10 bases; junction bases outside the gene matches: 10. The CDR3 coding sequence is TGTGCCAGCAGCTTAGTAGGGGTACCGGGACTAGCGGGGGAGCAGTTCTTC. Translated, it gives CASSLVGVPGLAGEQFF.

This chain joins TRBV7-2 and TRBJ2-2; D might be TRBD1 (6 bases). V was cut by 6 bases and J by 5 bases, with 13 bases left in between. This CDR3 contains 14 residues. The V gene's germline CDR1 is SGHTA and CDR2 FQGNSA. The CDR3: CASSPTGGTGELFF. CDR3 nucleotides: TGTGCCAGCAGTCCGACAGGTGGGACCGGGGAGCTGTTTTTT.

This chain connects TRBV9 to TRBJ1-5; D is perhaps TRBD1 (6 bases). The germline V gene encodes CDR1 SGDLS and CDR2 YYNGEE. V lost 3 bases, J lost 8 bases, and 18 bases lay in between. The CDR3 spans 15 residues. The CDR3 nucleotides read TGTGCCAGCAGCGCCGCCGGAGGGGGGGAGGAGCCCCAGCATTTT. Protein product: CASSAAGGGEEPQHF.

In the case of this clone: A junction boundary mismatches the germline segment, possibly from a read error. V and J are TRBV7-9 and TRBJ2-5; 8 bases fit TRBD2. CDR3 length equals 13 residues. From germline, CDR1 is SEHNR and CDR2 FQNEAQ (reference sequence). The CDR3 reads CSSSYLAGETQYF. The CDR3 DNA is TGTTCCAGCAGCTACCTAGCGGGAGAGACCCAGTACTTC.

The CDR3 coding sequence is TGTGCCAGCAGTACAGGACAACTTGAAGCTTTCTTT. Translated: CASSTGQLEAFF. This rearrangement joins TRBV28 to TRBJ1-1, with D possibly TRBD1 on 5 matching bases. The CDR3 loop spans 12 amino acids. Trimming removed 5 bases from V and 7 bases from J, with 11 bases in between. CDR1 is MDHEN, CDR2 SYDVKM, per germline.

V is TRBV18 and J is TRBJ1-1; 9 positions match TRBD1. The CDR3 runs 16 residues. V was clipped by 4 bases and J by 0 bases; unmatched bases: 6. Germline V gives CDR1 KGHSH, CDR2 LQKENI. The CDR3 sequence: CASSLRTGDLNTEAFF. CDR3 bases: TGTGCCAGCTCACTTCGGACAGGGGATCTGAACACTGAAGCTTTCTTT.

The chain has TRBV11-3 and TRBJ2-1; the D gene is possibly TRBD2 (5 bases). Germline V gene data show CDR1 as SGHNT and CDR2 as YENEEA. The CDR3 runs 13 residues. V lost 0 bases and J 6 bases, leaving 6 bases between the germline ends. This CDR3 is CASSLETTNEQFF. CDR3 coding DNA: TGTGCCAGCAGCTTAGAGACTACCAATGAGCAGTTCTTC.

The chain recombines TRBV13 with TRBJ1-2; D ambiguous. V lost 1 base and J 8 bases, leaving 14 bases between the germline ends. Germline V gene lookup returns CDR1 PRHDT and CDR2 FYEKMQ (reference sequence). The CDR3 spans 14 residues. The CDR3: CASSLERNSMGYTF. The CDR3 DNA reads TGTGCCAGCAGCTTAGAAAGAAACAGTATGGGCTACACCTTC. The variable domain in full, with the rest retrieved from reference TRBV13 and TRBJ1-2, is AAGVIQSPRHLIKEKRETATLKCYPIPRHDTVYWYQQGPGQDPQFLISFYEKMQSDKGSIPDRFSAQQFSDYHSELNMSSLELGDSALYFCASSLERNSMGYTFGSGTRLTVV.

The chain is built from TRBV5-1 and TRBJ1-2; D may be TRBD1 (6 bases). Germline V gene sequence: CDR1 SGHRS, CDR2 YFSETQ. With 5 bases removed from V and 8 bases from J, the gap between germline ends came to 16 bases. The CDR3 is 13 amino acids. CDR3 loop: CASRQTTGIGYTF. CDR3 bases: TGCGCCAGCAGGCAAACTACAGGGATCGGCTACACCTTC.

V and J are TRBV19 and TRBJ1-5; 8 nucleotides agree with TRBD1. The CDR3 length is 15 residues. The V gene's germline CDR1 is LNHDA and CDR2 SQIVND (reference sequence). The J segment lost 3 bases and the V segment lost 6 bases, leaving 7 bases of the junction unmatched. The CDR3 loop reads CASSLGTGNNQPQHF. CDR3 nucleotides: TGTGCCAGTAGCCTAGGGACAGGTAACAATCAGCCCCAGCATTTT.

This chain connects TRBV7-9 to TRBJ1-1; D uncertain. CDR1 and CDR2 (germline): SEHNR, FQNEAQ (reference sequence). This CDR3 spans 15 amino acids. Between the trimmed V and J ends, which lost 5 bases and 5 bases, there was a span of 18 bases. Here the CDR3 reads CASSPNTGGKTEAFF. The CDR3 DNA sequence: TGTGCCAGCAGCCCTAACACTGGAGGTAAAACTGAAGCTTTCTTT.

This clone was counted a single time. The chain carries TRBV10-3 and TRBJ2-7, with a possible D match to TRBD1 (6 bases). The CDR3 is made up of 14 amino acids. Germline V gene lookup returns CDR1 ENHRY and CDR2 SYGVKD. Trimming removed 6 bases at V and 1 base at J, with 13 bases between. CDR3 residues: CAIRDSVLSYEQYF. The CDR3 region has the DNA TGTGCCATCAGGGACAGCGTACTGTCCTACGAGCAGTACTTC.

This chain uses TRBV5-1 with TRBJ2-2; TRBD2 aligns across 7 bases. Germline V gene lookup returns CDR1 SGHRS and CDR2 YFSETQ. There are 15 residues in the CDR3. The trim removed 1 base at V and 5 bases at J, leaving 5 bases unmatched. This CDR3 reads CASSLLGSGTGELFF. The CDR3 bases are TGCGCCAGCAGCTTGTTGGGTAGCGGGACCGGGGAGCTGTTTTTT. Looking up the rest from reference TRBV5-1 and TRBJ2-2 gives the full variable domain: KAGVTQTPRYLIKTRGQQVTLSCSPISGHRSVSWYQQTPGQGLQFLFEYFSETQRNKGNFPGRFSGRQFSNSRSEMNVSTLELGDSALYLCASSLLGSGTGELFFGEGSRLTVL.

This clone was recorded a few times. The chain has TRBV19 and TRBJ2-1; 8 bases are a match to TRBD2. The CDR3 extends over 15 amino acids. In germline, CDR1 is LNHDA, CDR2 SQIVND (reference sequence). Germline trimming cut 6 bases from V and 1 base from J; bases unmatched to any gene: 5. The CDR3 DNA is TGTGCCAGTAGAGCAACTAGCGGATCCTACAATGAGCAGTTCTTC. This codes for CASRATSGSYNEQFF.

In its sample, this clone was seen many times. The genes are TRBV7-9 and TRBJ2-2, with 7 bases that match TRBD2. CDR1 is SEHNR and CDR2 is FQNEAQ in the germline V gene (reference sequence). The CDR3 covers 15 residues. Losses at the gene ends were 1 base for V and 8 bases for J; bases not matched to a gene: 7. The CDR3 sequence: CASSLGLAASGELFF. CDR3 coding DNA: TGTGCCAGCAGCTTAGGACTAGCCGCCTCTGGGGAGCTGTTTTTT.

In its sample, this clone was seen once. V and J are TRBV6-5 and TRBJ2-1; the D is unclear. The germline V gene encodes CDR1 MNHEY and CDR2 SVGAGI. This CDR3 has 15 residues. Trimming left V 5 bases short and J 3 bases short, with 14 bases between. The CDR3 reads CASSQSVRSYNEQFF. The CDR3 nucleotides read TGTGCCAGCAGTCAAAGCGTGAGGAGCTACAATGAGCAGTTCTTC.

The chain employs TRBV7-9 and TRBJ2-1; D is unclear. V lost 5 bases and J lost 7, with 15 bases in between. The CDR3 is 14 amino acids. Germline values: CDR1 SEHNR, CDR2 FQNEAQ (reference sequence). The CDR3 reads CASSPLRRHNEQFF. In DNA, the CDR3 is TGTGCCAGCAGCCCCCTTCGGCGGCATAATGAGCAGTTCTTC. Variable domain in full (rest from reference TRBV7-9 and TRBJ2-1): DTGVSQNPRHKITKRGQNVTFRCDPISEHNRLYWYRQTLGQGPEFLTYFQNEAQLEKSRLLSDRFSAERPKGSFSTLEIQRTEQGDSAMYLCASSPLRRHNEQFFGPGTRLTVL.

The J gene is TRBJ2-7, the V gene TRBV7-9, with 7 nucleotides matching TRBD2. The length of the CDR3 is 12 residues. V was pared by 5 bases and J by 5 bases, with 3 bases of the junction left unmatched. CDR1 and CDR2 from the germline V gene are SEHNR and FQNEAQ (reference sequence). The CDR3 DNA reads as TGTGCCAGCAGCGGACTAGTCCACGAGCAGTACTTC. This gives the protein CASSGLVHEQYF.

This chain uses TRBV18 with TRBJ2-7; 16 nucleotides line up with TRBD2. Losses at the gene ends were 6 bases for V and 2 bases for J; bases not matched to a gene: 4. The CDR3 runs 16 residues. Germline lookup yields CDR1 KGHSH and CDR2 LQKENI. The CDR3 bases are TGTGCCAGCTCGTCGGGACTAGCGGGAGGGGCCTACGAGCAGTACTTC. This gives the protein CASSSGLAGGAYEQYF.

This clone was seen a handful of times. The V call is TRBV7-8, the J call TRBJ2-7; perhaps TRBD1 as D (6 bases). Trimming took 5 bases from V and 4 from J, leaving 12 bases between them. Germline CDR1 reads SGHVS; CDR2 reads FQNEAQ. There are 13 residues in the CDR3. CDR3 sequence reads: CASSPTGIYEQYF. The CDR3 bases are TGTGCCAGCAGCCCCACAGGGATTTACGAGCAGTACTTC. The whole variable domain, filled in from reference TRBV7-8 and TRBJ2-7, reads GAGVSQSPRYKVAKRGQDVALRCDPISGHVSLFWYQQALGQGPEFLTYFQNEAQLDKSGLPSDRFFAERPEGSVSTLKIQRTQQEDSAVYLCASSPTGIYEQYFGPGTRLTVT.

V and J are TRBV27 and TRBJ1-1, with unresolved D. V was shortened by 6 bases and J by 1 base, with 15 bases between the two germline ends. CDR1 MNHEY and CDR2 SMNVEV come from the germline V gene (reference sequence). The CDR3 extends over 15 amino acids. The DNA for the CDR3 is TGTGCCAGCAGCCTACTTACAGCAGGGAACACTGAAGCTTTCTTT. This encodes CASSLLTAGNTEAFF.

This clone was observed a handful of times. The CDR3 DNA is TGTGCCAGCAGTCCACTTGCGCGACAGGGCACCTACGAGCAGTACTTC. This sequence encodes CASSPLARQGTYEQYF. The genes are TRBV11-2 and TRBJ2-7, with 7 bases that match TRBD1. The CDR3 consists of 16 residues. V dropped 6 bases and J dropped 2; count of bases not matched to a gene: 13. CDR1 SGHAT and CDR2 FQNNGV come from the germline V gene.

The V call is TRBV5-1, the J call TRBJ1-2, with 7 bases aligning to TRBD1. The germline gives CDR1 SGHRS, CDR2 YFSETQ. The CDR3 totals 14 residues. J gave up 5 bases and V 0 bases, and 4 bases lay outside the gene matches. For the CDR3, the DNA is TGCGCCAGCAGCTTGGAGGGACAGCGATATGGCTACACCTTC. The encoded protein is CASSLEGQRYGYTF. Looking up the rest from reference TRBV5-1 and TRBJ1-2 gives the full variable domain: KAGVTQTPRYLIKTRGQQVTLSCSPISGHRSVSWYQQTPGQGLQFLFEYFSETQRNKGNFPGRFSGRQFSNSRSEMNVSTLELGDSALYLCASSLEGQRYGYTFGSGTRLTVV.

The J gene is TRBJ2-6, the V gene TRBV27; 9 bases map to TRBD2. Trimming removed 5 bases from V and 1 base from J; junction bases left unmatched: 9. This CDR3 is built from 18 residues. The germline V gene encodes CDR1 MNHEY and CDR2 SMNVEV (reference sequence). The CDR3 sequence: CASSHGLAIDSGANVLTF. Written as DNA, the CDR3 is TGTGCCAGCAGTCACGGACTAGCGATCGATTCTGGGGCCAACGTCCTGACTTTC.

The chain combines TRBV11-2 with TRBJ2-5; 14 positions agree with TRBD2. CDR1 is SGHAT, CDR2 FQNNGV, per germline. The CDR3 covers 19 residues. J lost 5 bases, V lost 6 bases, and 17 bases had no gene match. The CDR3 is CASRPWTSGRSTVGETQYF. CDR3 in DNA: TGTGCCAGCAGACCCTGGACTAGCGGGAGGTCCACCGTAGGGGAGACCCAGTACTTC.

The chain uses TRBV11-1 and TRBJ1-1, with 9 bases lining up with TRBD1. The CDR3 runs to 14 residues. CDR1 is SGHAT and CDR2 is FQDESV in the germline V gene (reference sequence). The ends lost 6 bases at V and 4 bases at J; junction bases unmatched: 6. Written as DNA, the CDR3 is TGTGCCAGCAGGCCTGACAGGGGGTCCACTGAAGCTTTCTTT. Translation: CASRPDRGSTEAFF.